Presented here are 22 T cell receptor beta chains from one specimen sequenced in a study of T cell responses to AZD1222 COVID-19 vaccine. Sequencing used immunoSEQ multiplex PCR; TCRdb keeps in-frame clones, though not all of them. The table shows about 150,000 clones, with around 92% occurring only once. The starting material was peripheral blood, obtained 28 days after the second AZD1222 dose. The receptors originated from an adult who received the AZD1222 COVID-19 vaccine.

This chain connects TRBV10-3 to TRBJ1-1, with 9 bases matching TRBD1. J was trimmed by 4 bases and V by 0 bases; bases with no gene match: 6. The germline CDR1 and CDR2 sequences are ENHRY and SYGVKD. The CDR3 sequence is 16 residues long. CDR3 DNA: TGTGCCATCAGTGAGTCTGCCGGACAGGGGTCCACTGAAGCTTTCTTT. This encodes CAISESAGQGSTEAFF.

This clone was detected once. The J gene is TRBJ1-2, the V gene TRBV18; D not certain. The ends were cut back, 2 bases at V and 6 bases at J, with 7 bases in the middle. CDR1 is KGHSH, CDR2 LQKENI, per germline. The CDR3 length is 12 residues. The CDR3 loop is CASSPTSHGYTF. CDR3 in DNA: TGTGCCAGCTCACCAACCTCCCATGGCTACACCTTC.

The CDR3 loop is CASSQSGTGVDTQYF. The CDR3 DNA is TGTGCCAGCAGTCAAAGCGGGACAGGGGTGGATACGCAGTATTTT. V usage is TRBV2 and J usage is TRBJ2-3, with 10 bases lining up with TRBD1. The CDR3 is 15 residues long. Trimming removed 5 bases from V and 6 bases from J; junction bases left unmatched: 8. Germline V gene lookup returns CDR1 SNHLY and CDR2 FYNNEI.

The gene calls are TRBV5-1 and TRBJ2-1, with TRBD2 matching 11 bases. The CDR3 spans 14 residues. After removal of 3 bases from V and 6 bases from J, the junction contained 2 bases not matched to a gene. Germline V gene sequence: CDR1 SGHRS, CDR2 YFSETQ. The CDR3 sequence: CASSSTSGINEQFF. For the CDR3, the DNA is TGCGCCAGCAGCTCGACTAGCGGGATCAATGAGCAGTTCTTC.

The chain joins TRBV13 to TRBJ1-6, with TRBD1 as a possible D gene (5 bases). The CDR3 totals 14 residues. Germline V CDR1 and CDR2: PRHDT, FYEKMQ (reference sequence). V gave up 4 bases and J gave up 8 bases, with 12 bases separating them. In nucleotides, the CDR3 is TGTGCCAGCAGCTCAGCAGGGTATGATTCACCCCTCCACTTT. Its protein product is CASSSAGYDSPLHF.

The chain links TRBV6-2 or TRBV6-3 to TRBJ1-5; no firm D call. Germline V gene lookup returns CDR1 MNHEY and CDR2 SVGEGT. The CDR3 runs 15 residues. Trimming removed 6 bases from V and 0 bases from J, with 12 bases in between. The CDR3 DNA follows: TGTGCCAGCAGCACTCGACTGAATAGCAATCAGCCCCAGCATTTT. This sequence encodes CASSTRLNSNQPQHF.

CDR3 coding DNA: TGTGCCAGCTCACCCGACAGGGTACTGAACACTGAAGCTTTCTTT. Protein product: CASSPDRVLNTEAFF. V and J are TRBV18 and TRBJ1-1; 7 bases line up with TRBD1. This CDR3 has 15 residues. V shed 3 bases, J shed 0 bases, and the junction held 4 bases outside the gene matches. Germline CDR1 is KGHSH and CDR2 is LQKENI.

This clone appeared once. The gene calls are TRBV6-5 and TRBJ2-7; 8 bases agree with TRBD1. Germline V lookup: CDR1 MNHEY, CDR2 SVGAGI. This CDR3 is built from 15 residues. Trimming removed 8 bases from V and 4 bases from J; junction bases left unmatched: 13. The CDR3 DNA reads TGTGCCAGCCACTCTGGACAGGGTATTCGGTACGAGCAGTACTTC. Amino acids: CASHSGQGIRYEQYF.

The chain employs TRBV27 and TRBJ2-3, with TRBD2 matching over 10 bases. CDR3 length equals 14 residues. Unmatched junction bases numbered 5, after V lost 4 bases and J lost 7 bases. Germline V gene sequence: CDR1 MNHEY, CDR2 SMNVEV (reference sequence). The CDR3 loop reads CASSSTSGIYTQYF. DNA of the CDR3: TGTGCCAGCAGTTCAACTAGCGGGATATATACGCAGTATTTT.

V usage is TRBV27 and J usage is TRBJ1-5, with D perhaps TRBD1 (6 bases). V lost 5 bases to trimming and J lost 7 bases, with 18 bases between them. CDR3 length: 15 amino acids. CDR1 and CDR2 (germline): MNHEY, SMNVEV (reference sequence). CDR3 sequence: CASSPQTGGVQPQHF. In DNA form, the CDR3 reads TGTGCCAGCAGTCCCCAGACAGGCGGCGTCCAGCCCCAGCATTTT.

The chain uses TRBV14 and TRBJ2-3; 8 nucleotides align to TRBD2. Germline V gene sequence: CDR1 SGHDN, CDR2 FVKESK. Trimming cost V 3 bases and J 3 bases; bases outside gene matches: 8. The CDR3 is 16 amino acids. CDR3 loop: CASSQVAGLSTDTQYF. The CDR3 DNA is TGTGCCAGCAGCCAGGTAGCGGGATTGAGTACAGATACGCAGTATTTT.

CDR3 region: CATSDPGGNGANVLTF. DNA of the CDR3: TGTGCCACCAGTGATCCCGGGGGAAACGGGGCCAACGTCCTGACTTTC. The chain carries TRBV24-1 and TRBJ2-6; a weak D match, TRBD2 (6 bases). Trimming left V 3 bases short and J 4 bases short, with 12 bases between. Germline values: CDR1 KGHDR, CDR2 SFDVKD. CDR3 length: 16 residues.

The table lists this clone with a few counts. The V gene is TRBV7-2, the J gene TRBJ2-7; possible D gene TRBD1, 5 bases. V was shortened by 4 bases and J by 3 bases, with 13 bases between the two germline ends. CDR1 and CDR2 (germline): SGHTA, FQGNSA. This CDR3 spans 14 amino acids. The CDR3 is CASSYRQGSYEQYF. The DNA of the CDR3 is TGTGCCAGCAGCTACCGCCAGGGCAGCTACGAGCAGTACTTC.

This sequence joins TRBV7-2 and TRBJ1-5, with D perhaps matching TRBD1 (5 bases). The CDR3 sequence is 12 residues long. Trimming took 4 bases from V and 5 from J, leaving 6 bases between them. Per germline, CDR1 SGHTA and CDR2 FQGNSA. CDR3: CASSSRDQPQHF. CDR3 DNA: TGTGCCAGCAGCTCCAGGGATCAGCCCCAGCATTTT. The variable domain in full, with the rest retrieved from reference TRBV7-2 and TRBJ1-5, is GAGVSQSPSNKVTEKGKDVELRCDPISGHTALYWYRQSLGQGLEFLIYFQGNSAPDKSGLPSDRFSAERTGGSVSTLTIQRTQQEDSAVYLCASSSRDQPQHFGDGTRLSIL.

The chain employs TRBV15 and TRBJ2-4; 9 nucleotides align to TRBD2. Germline-derived CDR1 and CDR2 are LNHNV and YYDKDF (reference sequence). The CDR3 runs to 18 residues. Trimming took 0 bases from V and 9 from J; bases not matched to a gene: 15. The CDR3 DNA sequence: TGTGCCACCAGCAGAGATTCGGTATTGGCGGGAGGGCCGGGCATTCAGTACTTC. Translated: CATSRDSVLAGGPGIQYF.

V and J are TRBV29-1 and TRBJ2-7; 14 nucleotides line up with TRBD2. The CDR3 is made up of 16 amino acids. CDR1 and CDR2 from the germline V gene are SQVTM and ANQGSEA. J was trimmed by 1 base and V by 6 bases; bases with no gene match: 8. The CDR3 sequence: CSVAGLAGVPSYEQYF. The CDR3 DNA reads TGCAGCGTCGCGGGACTAGCGGGAGTCCCTTCCTACGAGCAGTACTTC.

V and J are TRBV19 and TRBJ1-4; perhaps TRBD1 as D (5 bases). Germline values: CDR1 LNHDA, CDR2 SQIVND (reference sequence). The CDR3 is 15 amino acids. V was cut by 6 bases and J by 0 bases, with 11 bases left in between. DNA for the CDR3: TGTGCCAGTAGCCGCGACAGAACAACTAATGAAAAACTGTTTTTT. This translates into CASSRDRTTNEKLFF.

The V and J genes are TRBV3-1 (or the pseudogene TRBV3-2) and TRBJ1-1; D uncertain. Between the trimmed V and J ends, which lost 0 bases and 3 bases, there was a span of 5 bases. CDR3 length equals 13 residues. Germline V gene sequence: CDR1 LGHDT, CDR2 YNNKEL (reference sequence). The CDR3 sequence is CASSQDEDTEAFF. Written as DNA, the CDR3 is TGTGCCAGCAGCCAAGACGAGGACACTGAAGCTTTCTTT.

The chain recombines TRBV27 with TRBJ2-3; TRBD2 matches 12 bases. V lost 6 bases to trimming and J lost 5 bases; unmatched junction nucleotides: 15. Germline CDR1 and CDR2: MNHEY and SMNVEV (reference sequence). The CDR3 has 18 amino acids. The CDR3 loop is CASSRPLAGGLILDTQYF. CDR3 nucleotides: TGTGCCAGCAGCCGACCCCTAGCGGGAGGGCTTATTTTAGATACGCAGTATTTT.

The chain is built from TRBV6-4 and TRBJ2-3, with 8 bases lining up with TRBD2. CDR3 length: 14 amino acids. The V gene end was trimmed by 5 bases and the J gene end by 5 bases; junction bases not matched to a gene: 6. From germline, CDR1 is MRHNA and CDR2 SNTAGT. The CDR3 DNA follows: TGTGCCAGCAGTAGCGGGGGAGAGGGAGATACGCAGTATTTT. It yields the protein CASSSGGEGDTQYF.

This clone was picked up one time. The V gene is TRBV27, the J gene TRBJ2-1, with 7 bases identical to TRBD2. The junction had 12 bases not matched to a gene; V was cut back by 8 bases and J by 2 bases. Germline CDR1 is MNHEY and CDR2 is SMNVEV (reference sequence). The CDR3 runs 16 residues. The CDR3 sequence: CASAPRGEGPYNEQFF. The CDR3 DNA reads as TGTGCCAGCGCGCCACGAGGGGAGGGCCCCTACAATGAGCAGTTCTTC.

The gene calls are TRBV19 and TRBJ2-3; possible D gene TRBD2, 5 bases. Trimming removed 3 bases at V and 1 base at J, with 17 bases between. The CDR3 sequence is 17 residues long. Per germline, CDR1 LNHDA and CDR2 SQIVND (reference sequence). CDR3 amino acids: CASSMSELVGGTDTQYF. The DNA of the CDR3 is TGTGCCAGTAGTATGTCTGAACTAGTCGGCGGCACAGATACGCAGTATTTT.